This TCR beta chain came from a study of response to subunit inactivated influenza vaccine. Study observations and caveats: After each seasonal influenza vaccination, few new T cells are recruited, the authors suggested.

One entry per CDR3 protein, called by TCRdb with MiXCR from the RT-PCR reads. The data contain hundreds of thousands of distinct CDR3 sequences, 12% to 15% of them singletons. This clonotype has only a few counts. Its matching antigen is unknown. This TCR was sampled from a man in his forties or fifties who received an inactivated influenza vaccine. The sequences come from PBMCs from blood, collected less than 15 days before vaccination.

CDR3 sequence (DNA): TGTGCCAGCCGAAGGGGACAGGGAATGTGGGAGCAGTTCTTC. This gives the protein CASRRGQGMWEQFF. The chain combines TRBV28 with TRBJ2-1; TRBD1 agrees at 9 bases. Trimming removed 8 bases from V and 10 bases from J; junction bases left unmatched: 12. The CDR3 runs 14 residues. CDR1 and CDR2 (germline): MDHEN, SYDVKM.